The clone carrying this TCR beta chain came up a few times. As yet, its antigen is unknown. This sample is part of a study of post-analysis software for immune sequencing data. Study-level results: About five TRBV segments occurring more often in patients than controls included TRBV5-6, TRBV5-1 and TRBV20-1.

This CDR3 has 14 amino acids. Trimming removed 2 bases at V and 2 bases at J, with 10 bases between. Presence of unique molecular identifiers characterized the TCR beta cDNA libraries. TCRdb re-analysed the PCR reads in MiXCR, keeping a single row per CDR3 protein. The sample shows fewer than 900,000 distinct CDR3 sequences, 35% to 55% of them seen only once. V gene TRBV12-3 or TRBV12-4 combines with J gene TRBJ2-7; D is possibly TRBD2 (5 bases). This TCR derives from a girl aged 5 to 17 with multiple sclerosis. Material for sequencing was blood. The DNA for the CDR3 is TGTGCCAGCAGTTTACTACGGGGAACCTACGAGCAGTACTTC. It yields the protein CASSLLRGTYEQYF.